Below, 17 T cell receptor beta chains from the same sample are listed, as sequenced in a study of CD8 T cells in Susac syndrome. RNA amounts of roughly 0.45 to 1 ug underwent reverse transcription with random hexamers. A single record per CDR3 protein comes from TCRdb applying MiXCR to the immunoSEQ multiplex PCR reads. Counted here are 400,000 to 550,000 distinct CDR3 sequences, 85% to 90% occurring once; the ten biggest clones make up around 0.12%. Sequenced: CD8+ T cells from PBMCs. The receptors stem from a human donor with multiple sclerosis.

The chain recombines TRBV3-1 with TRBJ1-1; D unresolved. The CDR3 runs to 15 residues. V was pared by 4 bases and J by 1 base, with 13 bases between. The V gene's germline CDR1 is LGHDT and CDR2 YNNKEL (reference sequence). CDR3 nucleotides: TGTGCCAGCAGCCGGGCTTACGAGGGGAACACTGAAGCTTTCTTT. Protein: CASSRAYEGNTEAFF.

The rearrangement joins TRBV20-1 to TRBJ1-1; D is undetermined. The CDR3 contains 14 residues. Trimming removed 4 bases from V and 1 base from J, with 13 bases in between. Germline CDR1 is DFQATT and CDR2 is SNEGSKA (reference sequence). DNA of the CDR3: TGCAGTGCTAACCTTGAGTGGGAGAACACTGAAGCTTTCTTT. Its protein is CSANLEWENTEAFF.

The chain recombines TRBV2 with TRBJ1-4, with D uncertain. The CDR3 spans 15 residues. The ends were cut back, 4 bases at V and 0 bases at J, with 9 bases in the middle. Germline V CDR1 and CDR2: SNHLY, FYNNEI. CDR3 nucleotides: TGTGCCAGCAGTGTCCAGACCGCAACTAATGAAAAACTGTTTTTT. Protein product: CASSVQTATNEKLFF.

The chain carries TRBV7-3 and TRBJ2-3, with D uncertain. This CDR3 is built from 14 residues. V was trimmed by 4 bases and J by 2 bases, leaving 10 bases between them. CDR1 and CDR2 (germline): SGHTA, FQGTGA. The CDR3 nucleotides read TGTGCCAGCAGCTCATGGGTGTCCACAGATACGCAGTATTTT. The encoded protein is CASSSWVSTDTQYF.

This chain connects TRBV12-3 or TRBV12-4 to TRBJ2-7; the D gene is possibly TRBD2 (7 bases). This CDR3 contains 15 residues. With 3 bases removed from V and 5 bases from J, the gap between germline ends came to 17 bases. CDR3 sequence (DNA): TGTGCCAGCAGTTTTTTTGGGGGGGCCGGGGACGAGCAGTACTTC. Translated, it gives CASSFFGGAGDEQYF.

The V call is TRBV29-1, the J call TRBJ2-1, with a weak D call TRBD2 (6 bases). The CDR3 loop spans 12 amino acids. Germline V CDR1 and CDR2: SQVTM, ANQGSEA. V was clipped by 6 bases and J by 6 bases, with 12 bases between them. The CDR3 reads CSVPPSANEQFF. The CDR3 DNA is TGCAGCGTGCCTCCTAGCGCCAATGAGCAGTTCTTC.

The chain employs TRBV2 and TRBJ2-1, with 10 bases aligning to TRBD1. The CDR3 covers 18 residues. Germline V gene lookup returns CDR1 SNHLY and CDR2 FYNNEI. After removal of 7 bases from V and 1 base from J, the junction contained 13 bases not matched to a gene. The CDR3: CASTLLDLGQGSYNEQFF. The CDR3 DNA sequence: TGTGCCAGCACCCTACTTGACCTGGGACAGGGGTCCTACAATGAGCAGTTCTTC.

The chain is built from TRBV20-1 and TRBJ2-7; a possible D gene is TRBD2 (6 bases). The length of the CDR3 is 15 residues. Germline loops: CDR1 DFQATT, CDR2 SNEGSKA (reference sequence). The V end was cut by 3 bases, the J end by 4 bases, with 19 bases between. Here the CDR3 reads CSASQGGGSPYEQYF. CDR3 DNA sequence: TGCAGTGCTAGTCAGGGTGGGGGGAGTCCTTACGAGCAGTACTTC.

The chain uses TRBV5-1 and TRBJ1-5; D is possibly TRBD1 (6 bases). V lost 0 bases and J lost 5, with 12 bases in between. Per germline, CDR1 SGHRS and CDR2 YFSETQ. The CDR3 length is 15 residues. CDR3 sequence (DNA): TGCGCCAGCAGCTTGGTCGGGGGCTCTGATCAGCCCCAGCATTTT. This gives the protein CASSLVGGSDQPQHF.

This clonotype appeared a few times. This CDR3 is CASSIVPGQTNYGYTF. Here the CDR3 DNA reads TGTGCCAGCAGCATAGTCCCGGGACAGACTAACTATGGCTACACCTTC. The chain joins TRBV7-9 to TRBJ1-2, with 7 bases matching TRBD1. Per the germline V gene, CDR1 is SEHNR and CDR2 is FQNEAQ (reference sequence). CDR3 length: 16 residues. V lost 5 bases, J lost 0 bases, and 9 bases stayed unmatched.

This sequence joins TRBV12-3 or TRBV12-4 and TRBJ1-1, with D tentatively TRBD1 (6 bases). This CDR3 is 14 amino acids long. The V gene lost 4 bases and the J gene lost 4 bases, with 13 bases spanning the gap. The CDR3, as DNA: TGTGCCAGCAGTTATTCTCGGGGGCCCACTGAAGCTTTCTTT. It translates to CASSYSRGPTEAFF.

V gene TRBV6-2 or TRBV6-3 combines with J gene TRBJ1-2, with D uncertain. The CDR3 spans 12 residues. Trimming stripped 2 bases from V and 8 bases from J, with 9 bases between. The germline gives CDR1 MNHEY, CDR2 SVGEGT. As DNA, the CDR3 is TGTGCCAGCAGTTACCCTCTCCCCGGCTACACCTTC. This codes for CASSYPLPGYTF.

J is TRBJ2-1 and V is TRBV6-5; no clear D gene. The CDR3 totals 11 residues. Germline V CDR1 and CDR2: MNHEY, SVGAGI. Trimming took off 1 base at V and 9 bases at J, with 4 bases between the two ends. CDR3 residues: CASSYLGEQFF. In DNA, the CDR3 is TGTGCCAGCAGTTACTTGGGTGAGCAGTTCTTC.

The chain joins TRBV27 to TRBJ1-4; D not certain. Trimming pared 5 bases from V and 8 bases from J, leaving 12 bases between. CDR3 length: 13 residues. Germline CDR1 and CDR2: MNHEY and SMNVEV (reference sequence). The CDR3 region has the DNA TGTGCCAGCAGTCTGGCAACGGGGGAAAAACTGTTTTTT. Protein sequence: CASSLATGEKLFF.

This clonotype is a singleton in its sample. The CDR3 here is CASSLRQPSSYEQYF. CDR3 DNA: TGTGCCAGCAGTTTGAGGCAGCCGAGCTCCTACGAGCAGTACTTC. This chain links TRBV27 with TRBJ2-7; no clear D gene. The CDR3 is made up of 15 amino acids. Trimming took 3 bases from V and 0 from J, leaving 12 bases between them. Germline CDR1 and CDR2: MNHEY and SMNVEV (reference sequence).

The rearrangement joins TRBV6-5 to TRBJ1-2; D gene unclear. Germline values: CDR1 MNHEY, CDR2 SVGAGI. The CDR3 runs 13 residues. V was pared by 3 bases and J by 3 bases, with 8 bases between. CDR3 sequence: CASSYRTDYGYTF. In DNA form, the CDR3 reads TGTGCCAGCAGTTATAGGACGGACTATGGCTACACCTTC.

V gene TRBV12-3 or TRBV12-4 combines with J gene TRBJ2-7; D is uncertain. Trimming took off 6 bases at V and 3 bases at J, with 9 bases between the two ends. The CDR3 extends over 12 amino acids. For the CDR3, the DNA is TGTGCCAGCAGAGCTAATCGCTACGAGCAGTACTTC. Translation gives CASRANRYEQYF.